The 31 T cell receptor beta chains given below trace back to one sample, sequenced in a study of tumor-infiltrating lymphocytes in primary liver carcinoma. The tissue used was unsorted bulk material of about 19-34 mg. RNA and DNA were co-extracted from it with the AllPrep DNA/RNA mini kit. Using a constant-region primer together with ProtoScript II reverse transcriptase, TCR beta cDNA was made from 500 to 650 ng of total RNA. For TCR beta, libraries were produced by three nested multiplex PCR rounds using slightly modified ARM-PCR. Primers for the first two PCR rounds were TRBV1-TRBV30 forward primers and a C-beta reverse primer (approximately 10 cycles per round). One entry per CDR3 protein results from TCRdb running MiXCR on the multiplex PCR reads. Among more than 60,000 distinct CDR3 sequences listed, roughly 69% were seen once. The sample comprised liver tumor tissue from sampling region 4. Subset in this sample: tumor region T4, right-lateral pole. The source is a man in his forties or fifties with primary liver carcinoma and hepatitis B virus infection.

This clonotype was observed a few times. The chain has TRBV2 and TRBJ2-7; possibly TRBD2 for D (6 bases). Trimming pared 3 bases from V and 6 bases from J, leaving 9 bases between. This CDR3 comprises 12 residues. The germline V gene has CDR1 SNHLY and CDR2 FYNNEI. The CDR3 sequence: CASSDSGLEQYF. Written as DNA, the CDR3 is TGTGCCAGCAGTGATAGCGGTCTCGAGCAGTACTTC.

This clonotype was detected only once. A much larger clone is a single base away; this may be a read error. The chain employs TRBV7-9 and TRBJ2-7; possible D gene TRBD2, 5 bases. The V and J ends lost 5 bases and 6 bases respectively, with 14 bases between them. The CDR3 covers 13 residues. Germline CDR1 SEHNR, CDR2 FQNEAQ (reference sequence). The CDR3 DNA sequence: TGTGCCAGCAGCCAGGCCACTAGTGCCGAGCAGTACTTC. Protein product: CASSQATSAEQYF. Based on the CDR3 plus reference TRBV7-9 and TRBJ2-7, the full variable domain is DTGVSQNPRHKITKRGQNVTFRCDPISEHNRLYWYRQTLGQGPEFLTYFQNEAQLEKSRLLSDRFSAERPKGSFSTLEIQRTEQGDSAMYLCASSQATSAEQYFGPGTRLTVT.

This clonotype came up once. Here the CDR3 omits its conserved ending phenylalanine or tryptophan, so a read error is the likely source. The rearrangement links TRBV5-5 to TRBJ2-1, with TRBD2 identical over 8 bases. Germline loops: CDR1 SGHKS, CDR2 YYEKEE (reference sequence). This CDR3 contains 14 residues. The CDR3 coding sequence is TGTGCCAACAGCTTGGTGTCTAGCGGGAATGAGCAGTTCTTA. The encoded protein is CANSLVSSGNEQFL.

This chain joins TRBV4-1 and TRBJ2-2; 10 bases map to TRBD1. V trimming: 7 bases; J trimming: 6 bases; junction bases outside the gene matches: 8. Germline assignment: CDR1 MGHRA and CDR2 YSYEKL. The CDR3 loop spans 15 amino acids. The DNA of the CDR3 is TGCGCCAGCAACTCGGACAGGGGGAATGCCGGGGAGCTGTTTTTT. Amino acid sequence: CASNSDRGNAGELFF.

Turning to this clonotype: This may arise from a read error, as a much more abundant clone is one base away. This rearrangement joins TRBV6-5 to TRBJ1-5; D may be TRBD1 (6 bases). This CDR3 region has 15 residues. Looked up from germline, CDR1 is MNHEY and CDR2 is SVGAGI. Trimming cost V 8 bases and J 2 bases, with 16 bases left between them. CDR3 DNA sequence: TGTGCCAGCGGTACAACAGGGAGAGGCAATCAGCCCCAGCATTTT. This gives the protein CASGTTGRGNQPQHF.

Comments on this clonotype: This is likely a read error, given that the CDR3 carries no conserved phenylalanine or tryptophan at its end. The limits of the CDR3 on the DNA are not certain, so only TCRdb's listed CDR3 is given. The chain has TRBV11-3 and TRBJ1-1. 13 amino acids form the CDR3, both terminal residues included. The germline V gene encodes CDR1 SGHNT and CDR2 YENEEA. This CDR3 reads CASSLFSSTEALY.

Turning to this clonotype: Possible read error: a much larger clone is one base away. The V call is TRBV10-3, the J call TRBJ2-7; 8 nucleotides match TRBD2. The trim removed 5 bases at V and 5 bases at J, leaving 8 bases unmatched. The CDR3 extends over 14 amino acids. Germline V gives CDR1 ENHRY, CDR2 SYGVKD. This chain's CDR3 is CAISKSGRTDEQYF. In DNA form, the CDR3 reads TGTGCCATCAGTAAGAGCGGGAGAACGGACGAGCAGTACTTC.

Concerning this clonotype: A much larger clone sits a single nucleotide away, making a read error possible. The V call is TRBV7-7, the J call TRBJ2-1, with D tentatively TRBD2 (6 bases). This CDR3 is built from 17 residues. Germline V gives CDR1 SSHAT, CDR2 FNYEAQ (reference sequence). CDR3 in amino acids: CASSLTNVGRTYNEQFF. CDR3 bases: TGTGCTAGCAGCCTAACCAATGTCGGGAGAACCTACAATGAGCAGTTCTTC.

The CDR3 is CSTTGLAGVHKSDEQYF. The CDR3 region has the DNA TGTTCCACTACTGGACTAGCGGGAGTTCATAAGTCCGACGAGCAGTACTTC. The V and J genes are TRBV4-2 and TRBJ2-7; 13 bases match TRBD2. Germline V CDR1 and CDR2: LGHNA, YNFKEQ. The CDR3 covers 17 residues.

The CDR3: CASSSGLAGVQQFF. The CDR3 coding sequence is TGTGCCAGCAGCTCCGGACTAGCGGGAGTGCAGCAGTTCTTC. The J gene is TRBJ2-1, the V gene TRBV7-8; 13 nucleotides line up with TRBD2. This CDR3 comprises 14 residues. Trimming at V came to 4 bases and at J to 11 bases, leaving 5 bases not matched to a gene. Germline CDR1 reads SGHVS; CDR2 reads FQNEAQ. Based on the CDR3 plus reference TRBV7-8 and TRBJ2-1, the full variable domain is GAGVSQSPRYKVAKRGQDVALRCDPISGHVSLFWYQQALGQGPEFLTYFQNEAQLDKSGLPSDRFFAERPEGSVSTLKIQRTQQEDSAVYLCASSSGLAGVQQFFGPGTRLTVL.

This chain connects TRBV18 to TRBJ1-2; D is unclear. There are 13 residues in the CDR3. Trimming took 0 bases from V and 7 from J, leaving 9 bases between them. Germline CDR1 is KGHSH and CDR2 is LQKENI. The CDR3 coding sequence is TGTGCCAGCTCACCACCGGGAGGAAGTGGCTACACCTTC. Encoded protein: CASSPPGGSGYTF.

The CDR3 region has the DNA TGTGCCAGCAGCTTAAAGCGGGAGATTCTCGAGCGGACCGGGGAGCTGTTTTTT. Amino acid sequence: CASSLKREILERTGELFF. The chain joins TRBV7-2 to TRBJ2-2; 8 nucleotides match TRBD2. With 2 bases clipped from V and 5 bases from J, the junction kept 13 bases outside the gene matches. The V gene's germline CDR1 is SGHTA and CDR2 FQGNSA. The length of the CDR3 is 18 residues.

The V and J genes are TRBV10-3 and TRBJ2-7; 7 bases agree with TRBD1. J was trimmed by 5 bases and V by 4 bases; bases with no gene match: 11. Germline V gene sequence: CDR1 ENHRY, CDR2 SYGVKD. The CDR3 is made up of 15 amino acids. CDR3 DNA: TGTGCCATCAGTGTGTACGGTAGGGGGCTGAACGAGCAGTACTTC. The encoded protein is CAISVYGRGLNEQYF.

In its sample, this clonotype was seen a few times. This may be a read error: a much more frequent sequence differs by one nucleotide. The chain joins TRBV10-3 to TRBJ2-3; possible D gene TRBD2, 5 bases. This CDR3 spans 14 amino acids. Between the trimmed V and J ends, which lost 4 bases and 4 bases, there was a span of 12 bases. Germline V gives CDR1 ENHRY, CDR2 SYGVKD. CDR3 in DNA: TGTGCCATCAGTGGGTCGGGATACGCAGATACGCAGTATTTT. This encodes CAISGSGYADTQYF.

Comments on this clonotype: This may come from a read error, since a much larger clone is one base off. The V gene is TRBV5-1, the J gene TRBJ2-2; either TRBD1 or TRBD2 may fit D (5 bases each). Germline lookup yields CDR1 SGHRS and CDR2 YFSETQ. Trimming pared 5 bases from V and 7 bases from J, leaving 15 bases between. The CDR3 has 14 residues. The CDR3 DNA reads TGCGCCAGCAGTGGGGGAGTCCTCCACGGGGAGCTGTTTTTT. It is translated as CASSGGVLHGELFF. Looking up the rest from reference TRBV5-1 and TRBJ2-2 gives the full variable domain: KAGVTQTPRYLIKTRGQQVTLSCSPISGHRSVSWYQQTPGQGLQFLFEYFSETQRNKGNFPGRFSGRQFSNSRSEMNVSTLELGDSALYLCASSGGVLHGELFFGEGSRLTVL.

Comment on this clonotype: A junction end diverges from the germline sequence, so it may reflect a read error. The rearrangement uses TRBV29-1 and TRBJ2-3; 8 nucleotides match TRBD1. The germline CDR1 and CDR2 sequences are SQVTM and ANQGSEA. This CDR3 region has 10 residues. CDR3 DNA: TGCAACGTTGTGACAGGGGATCAGTATTTT. It translates to CNVVTGDQYF.

Turning to this clonotype: This CDR3 is missing its conserved last phenylalanine or tryptophan, likely due to a read error. No DNA is shown, since the ends of the CDR3 on it are uncertain; the CDR3 is the one TCRdb lists. This chain links TRBV6-5 with TRBJ2-1; the tabulated D call, TRBD2, remains unverified against the DNA. The CDR3 has 15 amino acids, counting both end residues. The germline V gene encodes CDR1 MNHEY and CDR2 SVGAGI. CDR3 sequence: CASSSLGSGSTERFI.

As to this clonotype: A read error may explain this, as a much larger clone is one base away. The rearrangement uses TRBV2 and TRBJ2-2, with 7 bases matching TRBD2. The germline gives CDR1 SNHLY, CDR2 FYNNEI. The CDR3 runs 16 residues. The ends lost 3 bases at V and 7 bases at J; junction bases unmatched: 11. The chain's CDR3 is CASSDLAEETGGELFF. The DNA of the CDR3 is TGTGCCAGCAGTGATCTAGCGGAAGAAACCGGCGGGGAGCTGTTTTTT. Drawing the rest from reference TRBV2 and TRBJ2-2, the complete variable domain is EPEVTQTPSHQVTQMGQEVILRCVPISNHLYFYWYRQILGQKVEFLVSFYNNEISEKSEIFDDQFSVERPDGSNFTLKIRSTKLEDSAMYFCASSDLAEETGGELFFGEGSRLTVL.

On this clonotype itself: The missing conserved phenylalanine or tryptophan at the end of this CDR3 makes a read error likely. V gene TRBV11-2 combines with J gene TRBJ2-4, with D tentatively TRBD1 or TRBD2 (5 bases each). Germline CDR1 is SGHAT and CDR2 is FQNNGV. This CDR3 has 16 residues. The CDR3 DNA is TGTGCTAGCAGCTTAGATTCGGGGCTAGCCAAAACCATTCAGTACCTC. The encoded protein is CASSLDSGLAKTIQYL.

The chain employs TRBV10-2 and TRBJ2-2; no definite D call. Germline V lookup: CDR1 WSHSY, CDR2 SAAADI. This CDR3 comprises 16 residues. The V gene lost 4 bases and the J gene lost 1 base, with 13 bases spanning the gap. CDR3 sequence reads: CASSVVRGWNTGELFF. Written as DNA, the CDR3 is TGCGCCAGCAGTGTGGTGCGAGGATGGAACACCGGGGAGCTGTTTTTT.

This clonotype was counted ten times or more. The gene calls are TRBV6-5 and TRBJ2-7; D remains unclear. CDR3 size: 16 residues. The germline gives CDR1 MNHEY, CDR2 SVGAGI. V gave up 2 bases and J gave up 0 bases, with 14 bases separating them. The CDR3 spells CASSYRPPGLSYEQYF. CDR3 DNA sequence: TGTGCCAGCAGTTACAGGCCACCCGGGCTCTCCTACGAGCAGTACTTC.

Points on this clonotype: The junction shows a germline mismatch at one end, possibly a read error. The V gene is TRBV7-9, the J gene TRBJ2-1; no clear D gene. The CDR3 contains 14 residues. Germline assignment: CDR1 SEHNR and CDR2 FQNEAQ (reference sequence). DNA for the CDR3: TGTGCCAACAGCTTAAACTCTGGTGCCAATGAGCAGTTCTTC. Amino acid sequence: CANSLNSGANEQFF.

On this clonotype itself: The junction and the germline gene differ at one end; a read error may be behind it. This chain links TRBV4-1 with TRBJ2-3; D might be TRBD2 (6 bases). The V gene's germline CDR1 is MGHRA and CDR2 YSYEKL. This CDR3 is 15 amino acids long. The CDR3: CASSQEPSDTDTQYF. In nucleotides, the CDR3 is TGCGCCAGTAGCCAAGAGCCTAGCGACACAGATACACAGTATTTT.

The sample holds one count of this clonotype. Because it lacks the conserved phenylalanine or tryptophan at the end, this CDR3 is likely a read error. The CDR3 here is CASSLSVGPAGWGYEQYS. In DNA form, the CDR3 reads TGTGCCAGCAGCTTATCCGTTGGACCAGCGGGATGGGGGTACGAGCAGTACTCC. The chain joins TRBV11-2 to TRBJ2-7; 7 bases agree with TRBD2. The CDR3 extends over 18 amino acids. CDR1 is SGHAT, CDR2 FQNNGV, per germline. V gave up 2 bases and J gave up 4 bases; unmatched junction bases: 17.

This clonotype was counted ten times or more. A junction boundary mismatches the germline segment, possibly from a read error. The chain links TRBV29-1 to TRBJ2-1; D remains ambiguous. The CDR3 is made up of 10 amino acids. From germline, CDR1 is SQVTM and CDR2 ANQGSEA. As DNA, the CDR3 is TGCAGCGTTGGGGTCAATGAGCAGCTCTTC. It translates to CSVGVNEQLF.

This rearrangement joins TRBV11-2 to TRBJ2-5; a weak D match, TRBD2 (5 bases). Germline V gene lookup returns CDR1 SGHAT and CDR2 FQNNGV. This CDR3 is built from 13 residues. CDR3 bases: TGTGCAAGCGGCCCGGACCCGGAGGTGGCCCAGTACTTC. Translating it yields CASGPDPEVAQYF. Full variable domain (remainder filled in from reference TRBV11-2 and TRBJ2-5): EAGVAQSPRYKIIEKRQSVAFWCNPISGHATLYWYQQILGQGPKLLIQFQNNGVVDDSQLPKDRFSAERLKGVDSTLKIQPAKLEDSAVYLCASGPDPEVAQYFGPGTRLLVL.

The chain employs TRBV6-4 and TRBJ1-5; D perhaps matches TRBD1 (6 bases). Germline lookup yields CDR1 MRHNA and CDR2 SNTAGT. CDR3 length: 16 residues. Trimming took off 4 bases at V and 5 bases at J, with 18 bases between the two ends. Here the CDR3 DNA reads TGTGCCAGCAGTGGCCCGTCCCGGGACATGTATCAGCCCCAGCATTTT. Its protein product is CASSGPSRDMYQPQHF.

V is TRBV12-3 or TRBV12-4 and J is TRBJ2-1; D may be TRBD1 or TRBD2 (5 bases each). Trimming left V 4 bases short and J 5 bases short, with 9 bases between. The CDR3 spans 13 residues. CDR3: CASSSGPDNEQFF. The DNA of the CDR3 is TGTGCCAGCAGTTCGGGGCCTGACAATGAGCAGTTCTTC.

A remark on this clonotype: A clone one base away is much larger, so this may be a read error. The V call is TRBV4-1, the J call TRBJ2-7, with 9 bases that match TRBD2. From germline, CDR1 is MGHRA and CDR2 YSYEKL. V shed 0 bases, J shed 9 bases, and the junction held 18 bases outside the gene matches. The CDR3 loop spans 18 amino acids. The CDR3 protein is CASSQDLPSTSGRSGQYF. CDR3 bases: TGCGCCAGCAGCCAAGATCTCCCCTCGACTAGCGGTAGAAGCGGGCAGTACTTC.

The chain is built from TRBV6-1 and TRBJ2-1, with D maybe TRBD2 (6 bases). Per germline, CDR1 MNHNS and CDR2 SASEGT. The V gene lost 7 bases and the J gene lost 5 bases, with 21 bases spanning the gap. The CDR3 has 16 amino acids. CDR3 sequence: CASIAHSTSGDNEQFF. In DNA form, the CDR3 reads TGTGCCAGCATTGCCCATTCGACTAGTGGTGACAATGAGCAGTTCTTC.

With respect to this clonotype: The conserved phenylalanine or tryptophan is not found at the CDR3 terminus, so this likely reflects a read error. Because the CDR3's place on the DNA is in doubt, the DNA is left out and the CDR3 is given as listed by TCRdb. The rearrangement joins TRBV24-1 to TRBJ2-3; the table gives TRBD2 as D, unverified against the DNA. Germline CDR1 reads KGHDR; CDR2 reads SFDVKD. Inclusive of both ends, the CDR3 amounts to 15 amino acids. CDR3 protein: CATSDLGLETDTQCS.